This is a list of T cell receptor beta chains from one sample in a study of T-cell memory formation after mild COVID-19. A single record per CDR3 protein comes from TCRdb applying MiXCR to the 5' RACE reads. The sample has more than 150,000 distinct CDR3 sequences; around 20% are singletons. Material for sequencing was PBMCs or a T cell subset sorted from them (not recorded which). The receptors were gathered from a man younger than 35 who had mild COVID-19 (a few samples of this study predate the infection). Cell type and time point are not known. The CDR3 runs from the conserved cysteine through the conserved F or W.

v_gene: TRBV10-3
j_gene: TRBJ1-2
CDR3aa: CAISVTGDGYTF

v_gene: TRBV9
j_gene: TRBJ2-1
CDR3aa: CASSVGGGGVFNEQFF

v_gene: TRBV7-8
j_gene: TRBJ2-5
CDR3aa: CASSLQPGQGTRETQYF

v_gene: TRBV7-2
j_gene: TRBJ1-3
CDR3aa: CASSPRTSSGNTIYF

v_gene: TRBV5-1
j_gene: TRBJ2-3
CDR3aa: CASREGAVTDTQYF

v_gene: TRBV6-5
j_gene: TRBJ2-7
CDR3aa: CASSRTGVGDEQYF

v_gene: TRBV7-2
j_gene: TRBJ2-6
CDR3aa: CASTQDAGANVLTF

v_gene: TRBV29-1
j_gene: TRBJ2-2
CDR3aa: CSVVWGQTHTGELFF

v_gene: TRBV12-3/TRBV12-4
j_gene: TRBJ2-2
CDR3aa: CASSLWGTGELFF

v_gene: TRBV5-1
j_gene: TRBJ2-5
CDR3aa: CASSLGLAGVVTQYF

v_gene: TRBV5-4
j_gene: TRBJ2-4
CDR3aa: CASSPGGGKNIQYF

v_gene: TRBV10-1
j_gene: TRBJ1-4
CDR3aa: CASSDGSTNEKLFF

v_gene: TRBV12-3/TRBV12-4
j_gene: TRBJ2-7
CDR3aa: CASRAGTSGGYEQYF

v_gene: TRBV2
j_gene: TRBJ1-2
CDR3aa: CASSSYQPGESYGYTF

v_gene: TRBV7-2
j_gene: TRBJ1-4
CDR3aa: CASSRTPGQSYEKLFF

v_gene: TRBV29-1
j_gene: TRBJ2-2
CDR3aa: CIGKNTGELFF

v_gene: TRBV6-5
j_gene: TRBJ2-1
CDR3aa: CASSYSRGRANEQFF

v_gene: TRBV6-1
j_gene: TRBJ1-2
CDR3aa: CASKHEHYTF

v_gene: TRBV5-1
j_gene: TRBJ1-2
CDR3aa: CASSQQGDGYTF

v_gene: TRBV5-1
j_gene: TRBJ2-1
CDR3aa: CASSYFGGGSYNEQFF

v_gene: TRBV11-2
j_gene: TRBJ1-6
CDR3aa: CASSFPGDRVYSPLHF

v_gene: TRBV29-1
j_gene: TRBJ1-2
CDR3aa: CRPNLLGRAYGYTF

v_gene: TRBV7-2
j_gene: TRBJ1-2
CDR3aa: CASSFSWGGGYGYTF

v_gene: TRBV7-7
j_gene: TRBJ2-1
CDR3aa: CASSFGLNNEQFF

v_gene: TRBV5-1
j_gene: TRBJ2-3
CDR3aa: CASSLERGGLDTQYF

v_gene: TRBV5-1
j_gene: TRBJ1-3
CDR3aa: CASSRDPPTGPLSGNTIYF

v_gene: TRBV20-1
j_gene: TRBJ2-7
CDR3aa: CSAWTNYEQYF

v_gene: TRBV25-1
j_gene: TRBJ1-5
CDR3aa: CASSEQGRGMGQPQHF

v_gene: TRBV9
j_gene: TRBJ2-3
CDR3aa: CASSPGSRGLSGTDTQYF

v_gene: TRBV12-3/TRBV12-4
j_gene: TRBJ1-5
CDR3aa: CASSNRVQPQHF

v_gene: TRBV2
j_gene: TRBJ1-1
CDR3aa: CASSVAVQMNTEAFF